Here is one TCR beta chain with its context. This clone occurred once. No cognate antigen has been identified for it. The sample holds no much larger clone one base away, and base qualities are not on file. This record comes from a study of blood T cell repertoires in COVID-19 (dated by TCRdb to about 2020). About the study as a whole: ImmuneRACE Cohort 3 recovered participants were defined by two consecutive negative NP/OP PCR tests, healthcare professional clearance, or symptom resolution. The material from the prospective study consisted of cDNA or gDNA derived from T cells, B-cell-depleted T cells, or PBMCs. A freely available public database, intended as a resource for researchers studying the immune response to SARS-CoV-2, is where the repertoires were released. The collaborator samples originated in the United States, Italy and Spain and spanned the acute and convalescent phases of COVID-19. HLA class I and class II types, where available, came from metadata supplied by the sample provider rather than from assay-based typing. The samples were drawn from two sources: the first 160 participants of the ongoing ImmuneRACE study, and 1,254 subjects contributed by 6 global collaborators. A de-identified subject ID, COVID-19 status, age in years and sex were almost always included in the sample metadata. Subjects who had been exposed to COVID-19, were actively infected with it, or had recovered from it provided the deeply sampled blood TCRbeta repertoires that made up the dataset.

Overall study results and their limits: Clinical and demographic metadata were provided uncurated, with the amount varying by source and participant.

Enrolling through a virtual design, the prospective study's participants ranged in age from about 18 to 89 years and lived across approximately 25 United States geographic areas. Cohort assignment in the prospective study relied on participant-reported clinical history from a screening survey and a study questionnaire. In the prospective study, whole blood, serum and a nasopharyngeal or oropharyngeal swab were collected from each participant by mobile phlebotomists. Additional blood draws and questionnaires over an approximately two-month period could optionally be provided by prospective study participants. Blood samples from the prospective study were shipped frozen or at room temperature prior to DNA extraction. TCRbeta CDR3 regions were amplified from genomic DNA using the immunoSEQ Assay, a bias-controlled multiplex PCR. For the original study's pipeline: Within the assay, amplification of reference gene primers was used to estimate how many nucleated cells each sample contained. Sequence reads were collapsed and filtered to measure the absolute abundance of every unique TCRbeta CDR3 rearrangement. Productive Simpson clonality was computed per sample as the square root of Simpson's diversity index over productive rearrangements. TCRdb carries this immuneACCESS record with in-frame sequences only. Its versions omit some clonotypes, under half of them owing to an unresolved V gene in the studies checked, with the rest unexplained. Clonal size and the V and J genes are those of that table, whereas D and trimming came from the DNA. This sample comprises over 250,000 clones, 88% of them detected only once. The ten largest clones take up 2% to 2.5% of the sample.

V ends up 5 bases short and J 5 bases short, with an unmatched junction base count of 7. Including the terminal cysteine and phenylalanine, the CDR3 comprises 15 residues. Of all the DNA, just the CDR3 is kept, 45 bases in frame from base 1. The germline V gene (reference sequence) gives CDR1 as MNHEY and CDR2 as SMNVEV. This chain joins TRBV27 to TRBJ2-7; TRBD1 matches 12 bases in the middle. Sequenced input: PBMCs or T cells enriched from blood (not recorded which). The sequence was obtained from a woman aged 55-69 years in a cohort exposed to, infected with or recovered from COVID-19 (not recorded which). The bases read TGTGCCAGCAGTCTGACCAGGGACAGGGGGCACGAGCAGTACTTC. Its translation is CASSLTRDRGHEQYF.